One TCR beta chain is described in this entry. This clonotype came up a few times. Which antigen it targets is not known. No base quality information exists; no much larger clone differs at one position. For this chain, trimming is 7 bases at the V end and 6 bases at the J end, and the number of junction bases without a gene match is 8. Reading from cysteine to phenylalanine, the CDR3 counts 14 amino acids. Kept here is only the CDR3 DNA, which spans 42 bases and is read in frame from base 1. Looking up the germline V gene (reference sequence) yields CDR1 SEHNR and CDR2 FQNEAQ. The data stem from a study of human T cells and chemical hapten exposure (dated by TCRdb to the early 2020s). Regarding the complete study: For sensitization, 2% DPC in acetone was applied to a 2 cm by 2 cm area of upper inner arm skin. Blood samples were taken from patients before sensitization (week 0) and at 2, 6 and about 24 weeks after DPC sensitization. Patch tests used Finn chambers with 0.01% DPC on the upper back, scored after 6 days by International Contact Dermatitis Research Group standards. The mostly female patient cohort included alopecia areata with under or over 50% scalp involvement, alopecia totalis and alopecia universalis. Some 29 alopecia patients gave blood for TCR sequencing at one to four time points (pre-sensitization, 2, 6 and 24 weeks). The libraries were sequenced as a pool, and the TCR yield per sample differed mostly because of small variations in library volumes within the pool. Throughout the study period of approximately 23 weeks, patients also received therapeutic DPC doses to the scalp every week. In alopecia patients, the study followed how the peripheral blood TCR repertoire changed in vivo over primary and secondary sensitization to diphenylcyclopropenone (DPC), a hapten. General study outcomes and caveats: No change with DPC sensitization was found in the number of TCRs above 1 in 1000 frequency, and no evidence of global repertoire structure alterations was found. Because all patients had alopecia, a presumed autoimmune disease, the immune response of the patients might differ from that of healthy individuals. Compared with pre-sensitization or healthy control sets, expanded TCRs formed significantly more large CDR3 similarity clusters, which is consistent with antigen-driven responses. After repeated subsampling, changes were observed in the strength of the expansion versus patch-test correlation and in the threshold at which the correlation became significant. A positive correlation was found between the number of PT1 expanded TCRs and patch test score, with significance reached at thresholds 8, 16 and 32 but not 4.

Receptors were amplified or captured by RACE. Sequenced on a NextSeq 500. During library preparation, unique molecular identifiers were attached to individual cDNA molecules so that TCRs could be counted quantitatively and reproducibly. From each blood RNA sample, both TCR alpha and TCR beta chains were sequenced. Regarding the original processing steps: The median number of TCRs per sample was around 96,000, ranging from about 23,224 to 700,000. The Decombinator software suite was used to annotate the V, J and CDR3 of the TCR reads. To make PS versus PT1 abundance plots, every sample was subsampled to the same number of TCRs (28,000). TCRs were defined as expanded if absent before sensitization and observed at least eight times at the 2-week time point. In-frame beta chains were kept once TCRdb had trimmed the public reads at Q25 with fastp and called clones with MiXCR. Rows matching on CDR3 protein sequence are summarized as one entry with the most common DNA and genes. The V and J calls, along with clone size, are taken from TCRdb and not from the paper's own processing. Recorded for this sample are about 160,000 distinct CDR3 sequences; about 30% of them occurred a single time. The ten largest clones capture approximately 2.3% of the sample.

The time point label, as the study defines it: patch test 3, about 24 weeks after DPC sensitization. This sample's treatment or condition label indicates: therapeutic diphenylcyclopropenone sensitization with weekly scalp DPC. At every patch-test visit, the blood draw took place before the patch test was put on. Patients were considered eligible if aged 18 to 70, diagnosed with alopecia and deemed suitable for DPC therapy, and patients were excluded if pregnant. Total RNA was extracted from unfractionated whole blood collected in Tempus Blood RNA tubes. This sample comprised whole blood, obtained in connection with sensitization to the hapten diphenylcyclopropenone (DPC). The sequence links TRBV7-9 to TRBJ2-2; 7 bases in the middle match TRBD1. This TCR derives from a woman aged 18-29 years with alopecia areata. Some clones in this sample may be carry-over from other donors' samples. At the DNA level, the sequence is TGTGCCAGCAACAACTACAGGGGCCCCGGGGAGCTGTTTTTT. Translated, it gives CASNNYRGPGELFF.